The rows below give T cell receptor beta chains drawn from one sample of a study of Ad26.COV2.S vaccination and SARS-CoV-2 variants. Here immunoSEQ multiplex PCR was the method, and the copy in TCRdb shows in-frame clones only, minus some. The table lists about 180,000 clones, about 83% of them singletons. The material sequenced was peripheral blood, taken after recovery from COVID-19. These receptors were obtained from a human donor who had recovered from COVID-19. CDR3s include the opening cysteine and the closing phenylalanine or tryptophan. Each record gives: clone size, D gene, CDR3 length, J gene, V gene, CDR3 DNA, CDR3 protein. A D gene is named only where the DNA matches it firmly. Only part of the rows carry a size: once, few, many, or a class if the clone is expanded.

>-|TRBD1|15|TRBJ2-5|TRBV5-1
TGCGCCAGTTTTAGAGGGGGCAGGGTCCAAGAGACCCAGTACTTC
CASFRGGRVQETQYF
>many|-|14|TRBJ2-2|TRBV29-1
TGCAGCGTTGACGGGCAGGGGAACACCGGGGAGCTGTTTTTT
CSVDGQGNTGELFF
>-|-|13|TRBJ1-5|TRBV7-6
TGTGCCAGCAGCTTGGGGGGGTACCAGCCCCAGCATTTT
CASSLGGYQPQHF
>-|-|14|TRBJ1-2|TRBV5-1
TGCGCCAGCAGCTTGCCGAGTCCCAACTATGGCTACACCTTC
CASSLPSPNYGYTF
>-|TRBD1|13|TRBJ1-1|TRBV19
TGTGCCACCCTTCCTCAGGGGGGGACTGAAGCTTTCTTT
CATLPQGGTEAFF
>once|TRBD1|16|TRBJ1-3|TRBV18
TGTGCCAGCTCACCCGGGACAGGTGCCTCTGGAAACACCATATATTTT
CASSPGTGASGNTIYF
>-|TRBD2|20|TRBJ2-3|TRBV29-1
TGCAGCGTTGAAGATTGGCCCCTTATGACTAGCGAGTCCTACACAGATACGCAGTATTTT
CSVEDWPLMTSESYTDTQYF
>-|TRBD2|14|TRBJ2-5|TRBV18
TGTGCCAGCTCACCTGGACTAGCGGGGGAGACCCAGTACTTC
CASSPGLAGETQYF
>-|-|11|TRBJ1-1|TRBV7-2
TGTGCCAGCAGCTTAGGGGGTTGGGCTTTCTTT
CASSLGGWAFF
>-|-|16|TRBJ2-3|TRBV11-3
TGTGCCAGCAGCTTGCGGCAGACCCACCGCACAGATATGCAGTATTTT
CASSLRQTHRTDMQYF
>few|-|13|TRBJ1-2|TRBV7-2
TGTGCCAGCAGCTCCATCTTGGAGCTCGGCTACACCTTC
CASSSILELGYTF
>-|-|13|TRBJ2-7|TRBV15
TGTGCCACCAGTTCCACCGGGGGCGGCGAGCAGTACTTC
CATSSTGGGEQYF
>-|TRBD2|13|TRBJ2-1|TRBV18
TGTGCCAGCTCACCACCTAACGGGGGGGAGCAGTTCTTC
CASSPPNGGEQFF
>-|TRBD2|16|TRBJ2-3|TRBV5-1
TGCGCCAGCAGCTTGTTGACTAGCGGACCCACAGATACGCAGTATTTT
CASSLLTSGPTDTQYF
>-|-|15|TRBJ2-2|TRBV5-1
TGCGCCAGCAGCGGGACCGGGACCCCGGCCGGGGAGCTGTTTTTT
CASSGTGTPAGELFF
>-|TRBD1|13|TRBJ1-2|TRBV12-3/TRBV12-4
TGTGCCAGCAGTCCCGGGACAGGGAGCGGCTACACCTTC
CASSPGTGSGYTF
>-|-|15|TRBJ2-7|TRBV10-1
TGCGCCAGCAGTGAGTCAGGCAGGGAAAACTACGAGCAGTACTTC
CASSESGRENYEQYF
>-|-|14|TRBJ2-6|TRBV19
TGTGCCAGTAGTATAAGCTCTGGGGCCAACGTCCTGACTTTC
CASSISSGANVLTF
>-|-|16|TRBJ1-4|TRBV4-2
TGTGCCAGCAGCCAAAGCCCCAGAGGAGGGAATGAAAAACTGTTTTTT
CASSQSPRGGNEKLFF
>-|-|10|TRBJ2-5|TRBV23-1
TGCGCAGCAGTAAAAGAGACCCAGTACTTC
CAAVKETQYF
>once|TRBD2|15|TRBJ2-1|TRBV19
TGTGCCAGTAGTATCAGGACTAGCGGGGTGAATGAGCAGTTCTTC
CASSIRTSGVNEQFF
>few|-|14|TRBJ1-4|TRBV7-9
TGTGCCAGCAGCTTCCAGGGCTCTAATGAAAAACTGTTTTTT
CASSFQGSNEKLFF
>-|-|17|TRBJ2-7|TRBV7-6
TGTGCCAGCAGCTTAGAGCTGTCCCCCGGGGAACCTCGGGAGCAGTACTTC
CASSLELSPGEPREQYF
>once|-|15|TRBJ1-6|TRBV4-2
TGTGCCAGCAGCCAAGATCGGGCAGGGGCTTCACCCCTCCACTTT
CASSQDRAGASPLHF
>-|-|15|TRBJ1-4|TRBV5-1
TGCGCCAGCAGCTCTGCTGGGAGACTCGGCGAAAAACTGTTTTTT
CASSSAGRLGEKLFF
>-|-|15|TRBJ2-3|TRBV19
TGTGCCAGTAGTCTTCTATCTACTAGCACAGATACGCAGTATTTT
CASSLLSTSTDTQYF
>-|-|17|TRBJ2-5|TRBV9
TGTGCCAGCAGCGTAGGCCCTTGGGGGTCTCGCCAAGAGACCCAGTACTTC
CASSVGPWGSRQETQYF
>-|-|13|TRBJ2-1|TRBV27
TGTGCCAGCAGTTTATCGTACTACAATGAGCAGTTCTTC
CASSLSYYNEQFF
>-|-|12|TRBJ2-7|TRBV5-4
TGTGCCAGCAGCTCGGGCCCCTACGAGCAGTACTTC
CASSSGPYEQYF
>once|TRBD1|14|TRBJ1-2|TRBV7-9
TGTGCCAGCAGCTCTAGACAGGGCTTAGAAGGCTACACCTTC
CASSSRQGLEGYTF
>once|-|18|TRBJ1-2|TRBV15
TGTGCCACCAGCAGAGACCCCCTCGCAGGGGAGGTTGCTTATGGCTACACCTTC
CATSRDPLAGEVAYGYTF
>-|-|12|TRBJ2-2|TRBV9
TGTGCCAGCAGCACCTCCACCGGGGAGCTGTTTTTT
CASSTSTGELFF
>-|TRBD2|16|TRBJ2-1|TRBV5-1
TGCGCCAGCAGCTTGGCCGGGACTAGCCTAACTAATGAGCAGTTCTTC
CASSLAGTSLTNEQFF
>-|-|16|TRBJ1-2|TRBV7-8
TGTGCCAGCAGCTTAAGAGGACAGACGACTAACTATGGCTACACCTTC
CASSLRGQTTNYGYTF
>-|TRBD2|15|TRBJ2-1|TRBV19
TGTGCCAGTAGTATTCGAGCGGGAGAGGTGAATGAGCAGTTCTTC
CASSIRAGEVNEQFF
>once|TRBD1|15|TRBJ1-2|TRBV18
TGTGCCAGCTCACCGGCGGGACAGAGATTCTTCGGCTACACCTTC
CASSPAGQRFFGYTF
>-|-|11|TRBJ2-7|TRBV2
TGTGCCACAGCGCCGGCCTACGAGCAGTACTTC
CATAPAYEQYF
>-|TRBD2|13|TRBJ2-7|TRBV12-3/TRBV12-4
TGTGCCAGCAGTCCCCGGGAGGGCTACGAGCAGTACTTC
CASSPREGYEQYF
>-|TRBD2|15|TRBJ2-3|TRBV20-1
TGCAGTGCTAGTCGCGTGGGAGGGAACACAGATACGCAGTATTTT
CSASRVGGNTDTQYF
>-|TRBD2|15|TRBJ2-3|TRBV7-3
TGTGCCAGCTCAAGGCTAGCGGGAGTGCCAGATACGCAGTATTTT
CASSRLAGVPDTQYF
>-|-|16|TRBJ2-5|TRBV4-1
TGCGCCAGCAGCCAATCCCTGTTCAGGGGTCAAGAGACCCAGTACTTC
CASSQSLFRGQETQYF
>-|-|14|TRBJ1-4|TRBV5-1
TGCGCCAGCAGCATGGACAGTACTAATGAAAAACTGTTTTTT
CASSMDSTNEKLFF
>-|TRBD2|15|TRBJ2-2|TRBV2
TGTGCCAGCATACCTAGCGGGACCTACACCGGGGAGCTGTTTTTT
CASIPSGTYTGELFF
>-|-|14|TRBJ2-7|TRBV6-5
TGTGCCAGCAGTTTTTCAGGGGGGACCTACGAGCAGTACTTC
CASSFSGGTYEQYF
>-|-|15|TRBJ1-2|TRBV7-9
TGTGCCAGCAGCTTACAGGCGGAACCTAACTATGGCTACACCTTC
CASSLQAEPNYGYTF
>-|-|19|TRBJ2-2|TRBV21-1
TGTGCCAGCAGCAAGGGGAACACGACAGGGGGAAGCGTCACCGGGGAGCTGTTTTTT
CASSKGNTTGGSVTGELFF
>once|TRBD1|16|TRBJ2-1|TRBV24-1
TGTGCCACCAGTGATTCGGACAGGGTGGGTTACAATGAGCAGTTCTTC
CATSDSDRVGYNEQFF
>-|TRBD1|15|TRBJ1-5|TRBV12-5
TGTGCTAGCGCCCGGGACAGAGAGGGGAGTCAGCCCCAGCATTTT
CASARDREGSQPQHF
>-|TRBD1|14|TRBJ1-2|TRBV11-2
TGTGCCAGCAGCCCGGGACAGGGGGTTTTTGGGTACACCTTC
CASSPGQGVFGYTF
>-|-|15|TRBJ2-1|TRBV7-8
TGTGCCAGCAGCTTCGGTGCCAAAACACACAATGAGCAGTTCTTC
CASSFGAKTHNEQFF
>once|TRBD1|14|TRBJ2-5|TRBV5-5
TGTGCCAGCAGCCGGGACAGGGCTGCGGAGACCCAGTACTTC
CASSRDRAAETQYF
>-|TRBD1|16|TRBJ2-5|TRBV2
TGTGCCAGCAGTTCACCTCGGACAGGGGGCGAGGAGACCCAGTACTTC
CASSSPRTGGEETQYF
>-|TRBD1|13|TRBJ1-1|TRBV3-1/TRBV3-2
TGTGCCAGCAGCCGCCGACAGGGGGCGGAGGCTTTCTTT
CASSRRQGAEAFF
>-|-|13|TRBJ1-2|TRBV28
TGTGCCAGCAGGGACAGCATCAACTATGGCTACACCTTC
CASRDSINYGYTF
>once|-|17|TRBJ2-3|TRBV4-1
TGCGCCAGCAGCCAAGAAAGGGATACCCTCGGCACAGATACGCAGTATTTT
CASSQERDTLGTDTQYF
>-|-|16|TRBJ1-1|TRBV9
TGTGCCAGCAGCGTAGACCAGGGGCTCAGGAACACTGAAGCTTTCTTT
CASSVDQGLRNTEAFF
>-|-|20|TRBJ2-1|TRBV7-9
TGTGCCCGCCCCAACGGAGGCCTAAAGGGACTCGAAGCATCCTACAATGAGCAGTTCTTC
CARPNGGLKGLEASYNEQFF
>-|TRBD2|15|TRBJ2-1|TRBV2
TGTGCCAGCAGGCGGACTAGCGGGGGGGGTAATGAGCAGTTCTTC
CASRRTSGGGNEQFF
>-|-|14|TRBJ1-1|TRBV5-1
TGCGCCAGCAGCTCCCCGGGGGAGAGCACTGAAGCTTTCTTT
CASSSPGESTEAFF